Listed here are 2 T cell receptor beta chains from one sample, sequenced in a study of molecular identifiers for immune sequencing clone quantification (dated by TCRdb to the late 2010s). Libraries were built with PCR. The sequencer was an Illumina HiSeq 4000. TCRdb took the public reads, trimmed them with fastp at Q25, ran MiXCR for clone calling and kept in-frame beta chains. Identical CDR3 protein sequences are pooled into one entry, listed with their most common genes and DNA. A total of 70,000 to 90,000 distinct CDR3 sequences appear in this sample, 21% of them only once. Approximately 1.1% of the sample goes to the ten largest clones. The specimen was naive CD8+ T cells from blood, with Jurkat cell RNA spiked in. The cell subset or site label corresponds to: FACS-sorted CD8+CD4-CCR7+CD45RA+ naive T cells. Receptors originate from a human donor in good health. Some libraries in this study had Jurkat cell RNA spiked in.

This clonotype was detected many times. The chain combines TRBV10-3 with TRBJ2-1; TRBD2 matches 10 bases. The CDR3 has 15 residues. V trimming: 7 bases; J trimming: 4 bases; junction bases outside the gene matches: 7. Germline CDR1 reads ENHRY; CDR2 reads SYGVKD. The CDR3 region has the DNA TGTGCCATCATGATAGCGGGGGGCTCATACAATGAGCAGTTCTTC. The encoded protein is CAIMIAGGSYNEQFF.

The rearrangement uses TRBV7-6 and TRBJ2-5; 10 positions match TRBD1. J lost 4 bases, V lost 5 bases, and 13 bases had no gene match. Germline V gives CDR1 SGHVS, CDR2 FNYEAQ. The CDR3 is 17 amino acids. The DNA for the CDR3 is TGTGCCAGCAGCCCATCCATTACTCGGGACAGGGGAGAGACCCAGTACTTC. It codes for CASSPSITRDRGETQYF.